Shown below are 7 T cell receptor beta chains from a single sample sequenced in a study of T cells in Graves' hyperthyroidism and ophthalmopathy. Researchers took RNA transcripts and amplified the TCR beta CDR3 regions from them. The TCR CDR3 was amplified in a first-round RT-PCR using the HTBI primer set. MiXCR, run by TCRdb on the multiplex PCR reads, gives a single entry per CDR3 protein. Among 540,000 or so distinct CDR3 sequences listed, more than 15% were seen once. Material for sequencing was blood. The receptors come from a woman aged 30 to 39 with Graves' hyperthyroidism.

A remark on this clonotype: Sequence at one end of the junction differs from germline and may be a read error. The V gene is TRBV2, the J gene TRBJ2-1, with D possibly being TRBD1 (8 bases). Germline CDR1 reads SNHLY; CDR2 reads FYNNEI. This CDR3 has 16 residues. The CDR3 here is CASRALGQGGYNEQLF. CDR3 nucleotides: TGTGCCAGCAGGGCCCTCGGACAGGGAGGGTACAATGAGCAGCTCTTC.

V and J are TRBV29-1 and TRBJ1-3, with D unclear. The CDR3 length is 14 residues. The germline V gene has CDR1 SQVTM and CDR2 ANQGSEA. V lost 0 bases and J lost 3, with 9 bases in between. CDR3 sequence (DNA): TGCAGCGTTGAAGATCTGGACGGTGGAAACACCATATATTTT. Its translation is CSVEDLDGGNTIYF.

CDR3 nucleotides: TGTGCCAGCAGCGTAGGGGGGGGGGACATTCAGTACTTC. Protein: CASSVGGGDIQYF. The V and J genes are TRBV9 and TRBJ2-4, with 7 bases lining up with TRBD2. The CDR3 length is 13 residues. Germline loops: CDR1 SGDLS, CDR2 YYNGEE. The V gene end was trimmed by 0 bases and the J gene end by 8 bases; junction bases not matched to a gene: 2.

This clonotype was detected a few times. The V gene is TRBV10-2, the J gene TRBJ2-5, with TRBD2 matching 11 bases. The V and J ends lost 4 bases and 6 bases, in that order; junction bases with no gene match: 7. Germline CDR1 reads WSHSY; CDR2 reads SAAADI. The CDR3 covers 15 residues. The CDR3 loop is CASSVGLAVPQTQYF. The CDR3 DNA is TGCGCCAGCAGTGTGGGACTAGCGGTCCCGCAGACCCAGTACTTC.

This clonotype has a count of ten or more. J is TRBJ1-6 and V is TRBV27; tentatively, D is TRBD1 (6 bases). CDR1 and CDR2 from the germline V gene are MNHEY and SMNVEV (reference sequence). Trimming took 4 bases from V and 9 from J, leaving 16 bases between them. CDR3 length: 15 amino acids. The CDR3 region is CASSSYDRTISPLHF. CDR3 nucleotides: TGTGCCAGCAGTTCGTACGACAGGACTATTTCACCCCTCCACTTT.

At least ten counts were recorded for this clonotype. V usage is TRBV2 and J usage is TRBJ2-7; 8 nucleotides line up with TRBD2. The CDR3 runs 14 residues. Germline V gene sequence: CDR1 SNHLY, CDR2 FYNNEI. Unmatched junction bases numbered 4, after V lost 3 bases and J lost 3 bases. CDR3 DNA sequence: TGTGCCAGCAGTGATGGAGGGACTAGCTACGAGCAGTACTTC. Its protein is CASSDGGTSYEQYF.

Comment on this clonotype: A much larger clone lies one base from this, so it may be a read error. The chain carries TRBV18 and TRBJ2-1; 7 nucleotides align to TRBD1. After removal of 7 bases from V and 6 bases from J, the junction contained 9 bases not matched to a gene. The CDR3 runs to 14 residues. Looked up from germline, CDR1 is KGHSH and CDR2 is LQKENI. The CDR3 DNA follows: TGTGCCAGCTTACCTAGACAGGGTGTCAATGAGCAGTTCTTC. Protein: CASLPRQGVNEQFF.